The next 18 T cell receptor beta chains were all read from a single sample in a study of T cells after posttransplantation cyclophosphamide. Libraries were prepared by immunoSEQ multiplex PCR; TCRdb keeps only in-frame clonotypes and omits some of them. The sample holds tens of thousands of clones, 94% seen once. Source material: PBMCs. These TCRs come from a woman in her 30s in good health and a related stem cell transplant donor.

V and J are TRBV13 and TRBJ2-3; the match to TRBD2 covers 10 bases. Germline loops: CDR1 PRHDT, CDR2 FYEKMQ (reference sequence). J lost 1 base, V lost 2 bases, and 6 bases had no gene match. This CDR3 has 17 residues. CDR3 DNA sequence: TGTGCCAGCAGCTTACACTCCGGGACTAGCGGCACAGATACGCAGTATTTT. Protein: CASSLHSGTSGTDTQYF.

V usage is TRBV6-5 and J usage is TRBJ1-3; 7 nucleotides agree with TRBD1. The CDR3 runs 14 residues. Germline lookup yields CDR1 MNHEY and CDR2 SVGAGI. J gave up 3 bases and V 5 bases, and 4 bases lay outside the gene matches. In DNA, the CDR3 is TGTGCCAGCAGTCCGACAGGGTTTGGAAACACCATATATTTT. Translating it yields CASSPTGFGNTIYF.

This chain connects TRBV7-9 to TRBJ2-1, with a tentative D call TRBD1 (5 bases). V was trimmed by 3 bases and J by 4 bases, leaving 10 bases between them. The CDR3 sequence is 14 residues long. CDR1 and CDR2 (germline): SEHNR, FQNEAQ (reference sequence). CDR3 protein: CASSFRRVYNEQFF. The CDR3 DNA sequence: TGTGCCAGCAGCTTTCGCAGGGTATACAATGAGCAGTTCTTC.

The rearrangement joins TRBV7-3 to TRBJ2-2; tentative D call: TRBD1 (5 bases). The V and J ends lost 5 bases and 4 bases respectively, with 17 bases between them. The CDR3 runs to 16 residues. Germline CDR1 reads SGHTA; CDR2 reads FQGTGA. CDR3 region: CASSRPQGSRTGELFF. CDR3 DNA: TGTGCCAGCAGCCGACCTCAGGGCTCACGCACCGGGGAGCTGTTTTTT. Full variable domain (remainder filled in from reference TRBV7-3 and TRBJ2-2): GAGVSQTPSNKVTEKGKYVELRCDPISGHTALYWYRQSLGQGPEFLIYFQGTGAADDSGLPNDRFFAVRPEGSVSTLKIQRTERGDSAVYLCASSRPQGSRTGELFFGEGSRLTVL.

The chain links TRBV2 to TRBJ1-6; D possibly corresponds to TRBD1 (5 bases). There are 14 residues in the CDR3. Per germline, CDR1 SNHLY and CDR2 FYNNEI. The germline V and J ends were trimmed by 2 bases and 6 bases, with 8 bases remaining between them. CDR3 DNA: TGTGCCAGCAGTGAATGGACAAGTAATTCACCCCTCCACTTT. Translation gives CASSEWTSNSPLHF.

V is TRBV19 and J is TRBJ1-4; 7 bases fit TRBD1. This CDR3 has 15 residues. Germline trimming cut 4 bases from V and 4 bases from J; bases unmatched to any gene: 6. Germline-derived CDR1 and CDR2 are LNHDA and SQIVND (reference sequence). CDR3 sequence (DNA): TGTGCCAGTAGTACACGAGGACAGGTTAATGAAAAACTGTTTTTT. Its translation is CASSTRGQVNEKLFF.

This rearrangement joins TRBV7-8 to TRBJ2-7; 7 positions match TRBD1. V trimming: 11 bases; J trimming: 3 bases; junction bases outside the gene matches: 7. CDR1 is SGHVS and CDR2 is FQNEAQ in the germline V gene. CDR3 length: 12 amino acids. CDR3 protein: CAARDRRYEQYF. DNA of the CDR3: TGTGCCGCCCGGGACAGACGCTACGAGCAGTACTTC.

V and J are TRBV27 and TRBJ2-6; 7 bases are a match to TRBD1. From germline, CDR1 is MNHEY and CDR2 SMNVEV (reference sequence). The CDR3 extends over 16 amino acids. The V segment lost 3 bases and the J segment 1 base; nucleotides outside the gene matches: 3. CDR3 DNA: TGTGCCAGCAGTTTGATACAGGGGTCTGGGGCCAACGTCCTGACTTTC. Residues: CASSLIQGSGANVLTF.

The chain recombines TRBV9 with TRBJ2-1, with 7 positions matching TRBD2. The germline V gene encodes CDR1 SGDLS and CDR2 YYNGEE. J was trimmed by 13 bases and V by 0 bases; bases with no gene match: 7. The CDR3 has 13 residues. CDR3 in DNA: TGTGCCAGCAGCGTAGAGGTGGGGGGGTTTCAGTTCTTC. Protein: CASSVEVGGFQFF.

This chain joins TRBV19 and TRBJ1-6; possible D gene TRBD1, 5 bases. Germline CDR1 reads LNHDA; CDR2 reads SQIVND (reference sequence). Between the trimmed V and J ends, which lost 5 bases and 7 bases, there was a span of 12 bases. The CDR3 spans 14 residues. DNA for the CDR3: TGTGCCAGTAGTCCCAGGACAATCAATTCACCCCTCCACTTT. Its protein is CASSPRTINSPLHF.

V and J are TRBV7-9 and TRBJ1-4, with 8 positions matching TRBD1. Germline V CDR1 and CDR2: SEHNR, FQNEAQ (reference sequence). The length of the CDR3 is 15 residues. Trimming took 2 bases from V and 3 from J; bases not matched to a gene: 2. The DNA for the CDR3 is TGTGCCAGCAGCTTACAGGGGGCGGCTAATGAAAAACTGTTTTTT. Translated, it gives CASSLQGAANEKLFF.

The chain joins TRBV4-3 to TRBJ2-7; 7 bases line up with TRBD1. Germline CDR1 LGHNA, CDR2 YSLEER. The ends lost 5 bases at V and 0 bases at J; junction bases unmatched: 10. This CDR3 contains 16 residues. CDR3 nucleotides: TGCGCCAGCAGCTTTTCAGCGACAGGGAGCTCCTACGAGCAGTACTTC. Protein: CASSFSATGSSYEQYF.

V is TRBV27 and J is TRBJ2-5; 9 bases match TRBD1. Trimming at V came to 7 bases and at J to 6 bases, leaving 6 bases not matched to a gene. This CDR3 spans 13 amino acids. Germline V gene sequence: CDR1 MNHEY, CDR2 SMNVEV (reference sequence). This CDR3 reads CASTEGQGQTQYF. The CDR3 region has the DNA TGTGCCAGCACGGAAGGACAGGGGCAGACCCAGTACTTC.

This chain joins TRBV5-1 and TRBJ2-7; 10 nucleotides align to TRBD2. J gave up 1 base and V 4 bases, and 5 bases lay outside the gene matches. CDR1 and CDR2 from the germline V gene are SGHRS and YFSETQ. The CDR3 is 15 amino acids. The CDR3 DNA is TGCGCCAGCAGCAGCGGGGGGGCCTCGTCCTACGAGCAGTACTTC. It encodes CASSSGGASSYEQYF.

The chain employs TRBV6-4 and TRBJ2-7, with 11 bases that match TRBD2. Germline values: CDR1 MRHNA, CDR2 SNTAGT. V dropped 4 bases and J dropped 8; count of bases not matched to a gene: 10. This CDR3 spans 15 amino acids. For the CDR3, the DNA is TGTGCCAGCAGTGCCATAGCGGGGGGGTATTCACAGCAGTACTTC. This codes for CASSAIAGGYSQQYF.

The rearrangement links TRBV2 to TRBJ1-6; the match to TRBD1 covers 7 bases. CDR3 size: 15 residues. The germline V gene has CDR1 SNHLY and CDR2 FYNNEI. V dropped 6 bases and J dropped 7; count of bases not matched to a gene: 9. CDR3 loop: CASRGRDSKNSPLHF. The CDR3 nucleotides read TGTGCCAGCAGAGGCCGGGACAGTAAGAATTCACCCCTCCACTTT.

This chain connects TRBV18 to TRBJ1-2, with 7 positions matching TRBD1. The CDR3 length is 13 residues. Germline assignment: CDR1 KGHSH and CDR2 LQKENI. Trimming cost V 5 bases and J 2 bases; bases outside gene matches: 2. The CDR3 is CASSAGQNYGYTF. The DNA for the CDR3 is TGTGCCAGCTCAGCGGGACAGAACTATGGCTACACCTTC.

The chain joins TRBV2 to TRBJ1-1, with D hard to call. V lost 4 bases and J 7 bases, leaving 10 bases between the germline ends. This CDR3 has 12 amino acids. Germline V gives CDR1 SNHLY, CDR2 FYNNEI. CDR3 nucleotides: TGTGCCAGCAGTGTGGTGAGGCTTGAAGCTTTCTTT. Translated: CASSVVRLEAFF.